A single sample gave rise to the 21 T cell receptor beta chains below, sequenced in a study of CD8+CD57+ T cells in acquired aplastic anemia. The study profiled TCR beta VDJ and CDR3 using genomic DNA as template. Via MiXCR, TCRdb re-called the reads, giving one row per CDR3 protein. Of about 270,000 distinct CDR3 sequences listed, 50% to 70% are singletons. Input material: sorted CD4+, CD8+, or CD8+CD57+ T cells (not recorded which) from PBMCs. The receptors were gathered from a human donor with severe aplastic anemia or a healthy control (not recorded which).

There are many counts of this clonotype. The chain has TRBV29-1 and TRBJ2-7; TRBD1 matches 9 bases. The CDR3 spans 15 residues. V was clipped by 1 base and J by 1 base; unmatched bases: 5. Germline CDR1 and CDR2: SQVTM and ANQGSEA. The CDR3 is CSVEGSGQGSYEQYF. CDR3 nucleotide sequence: TGCAGCGTTGAAGGGTCCGGACAGGGGTCCTACGAGCAGTACTTC.

This clonotype was observed many times. The rearrangement joins TRBV2 to TRBJ1-6; D not certain. The germline V and J ends were trimmed by 3 bases and 0 bases, with 12 bases remaining between them. The CDR3 runs 17 residues. CDR1 is SNHLY and CDR2 is FYNNEI in the germline V gene. CDR3 amino acids: CASSDVVDSSYNSPLHF. The DNA for the CDR3 is TGTGCCAGCAGTGATGTGGTAGATAGCTCCTATAATTCACCCCTCCACTTT. The variable domain in full, completed from reference TRBV2 and TRBJ1-6, reads EPEVTQTPSHQVTQMGQEVILRCVPISNHLYFYWYRQILGQKVEFLVSFYNNEISEKSEIFDDQFSVERPDGSNFTLKIRSTKLEDSAMYFCASSDVVDSSYNSPLHFGNGTRLTVT.

This clonotype appeared many times. The gene calls are TRBV20-1 and TRBJ2-3, with TRBD2 identical over 11 bases. This CDR3 has 18 residues. Trimming took 1 base from V and 2 from J; bases not matched to a gene: 11. CDR1 is DFQATT, CDR2 SNEGSKA, per germline (reference sequence). CDR3 amino acids: CSARGVAGGTPHTDTQYF. Here the CDR3 DNA reads TGCAGTGCTAGAGGGGTAGCGGGGGGGACCCCCCACACAGATACGCAGTATTTT.

As to this clonotype: This may stem from a read error, because a much larger clone lies one nucleotide away. The chain is built from TRBV3-1 and TRBJ1-3; D is uncertain. The V gene's germline CDR1 is LGHDT and CDR2 YNNKEL (reference sequence). This CDR3 region has 12 residues. DNA of the CDR3: TGTGCCAGCAGCCAATTGGGAAACACCATATGTTTT. Translating it yields CASSQLGNTICF.

The chain is built from TRBV2 and TRBJ1-1; no firm D call. The V and J ends lost 3 bases and 1 base respectively, with 15 bases between them. Germline V CDR1 and CDR2: SNHLY, FYNNEI. The CDR3 is made up of 16 amino acids. CDR3 coding DNA: TGTGCCAGCAGTGACGGCGCCGCGAGGACGAACACTGAAGCTTTCTTT. Translating gives CASSDGAARTNTEAFF. Together with reference TRBV2 and TRBJ1-1, the CDR3 gives the full variable domain: EPEVTQTPSHQVTQMGQEVILRCVPISNHLYFYWYRQILGQKVEFLVSFYNNEISEKSEIFDDQFSVERPDGSNFTLKIRSTKLEDSAMYFCASSDGAARTNTEAFFGQGTRLTVV.

This clonotype was seen repeatedly, ten times or more. V usage is TRBV2 and J usage is TRBJ2-7; 10 nucleotides align to TRBD2. There are 14 residues in the CDR3. Germline V gives CDR1 SNHLY, CDR2 FYNNEI. Unmatched junction bases numbered 8, after V lost 5 bases and J lost 7 bases. The CDR3 DNA reads as TGTGCCAGCAGTATGACTAGCGGGTACGGAGAGCAGTACTTC. It specifies CASSMTSGYGEQYF.

This clonotype was picked up many times. The chain uses TRBV5-1 and TRBJ1-1; the match to TRBD1 covers 10 bases. V lost 7 bases, J lost 1 base, and 7 bases stayed unmatched. CDR3 size: 15 residues. Per germline, CDR1 SGHRS and CDR2 YFSETQ. The CDR3 DNA follows: TGCGCCAGCCGCCGGGGACAGGGGTGGAACACTGAAGCTTTCTTT. It is translated as CASRRGQGWNTEAFF.

The chain recombines TRBV12-5 with TRBJ2-1; no reliable D call. This CDR3 has 12 amino acids. The germline V gene encodes CDR1 LGHNT and CDR2 FRNRAP. CDR3 residues: CASSSIYNEQFF. The CDR3 DNA sequence: TGTGCCAGCAGTTCAATCTACAATGAGCAGTTCTTC. Variable domain in full (rest from reference TRBV12-5 and TRBJ2-1): DARVTQTPRHKVTEMGQEVTMRCQPILGHNTVFWYRQTMMQGLELLAYFRNRAPLDDSGMPKDRFSAEMPDATLATLKIQPSEPRDSAVYFCASSSIYNEQFFGPGTRLTVL.

A word on this clonotype: This likely comes from a read error, as the CDR3 has no conserved phenylalanine or tryptophan at its end. The gene calls are TRBV5-1 and TRBJ2-7; TRBD2 might be the D (6 bases). Trimming took off 3 bases at V and 2 bases at J, with 12 bases between the two ends. Germline V gene data show CDR1 as SGHRS and CDR2 as YFSETQ. The length of the CDR3 is 14 residues. CDR3 sequence: CASSWGTSAYEQYC. CDR3 nucleotide sequence: TGCGCCAGCAGCTGGGGGACTTCAGCCTACGAGCAGTACTGC.

The gene calls are TRBV5-5 and TRBJ1-1; 8 positions agree with TRBD1. The trim removed 4 bases at V and 3 bases at J, leaving 8 bases unmatched. The germline V gene encodes CDR1 SGHKS and CDR2 YYEKEE (reference sequence). This CDR3 has 15 amino acids. CDR3 sequence reads: CASSRQGFGDTEAFF. The DNA for the CDR3 is TGTGCCAGCAGCCGACAGGGGTTTGGGGACACTGAAGCTTTCTTT.

This clonotype was seen a handful of times. The CDR3 DNA follows: TGCAGTGCTAGAGTCAGGGAAGGCCAGCCCCAGCATTTT. This codes for CSARVREGQPQHF. This chain links TRBV20-1 with TRBJ1-5; weak D call: TRBD1 (5 bases). CDR1 DFQATT and CDR2 SNEGSKA come from the germline V gene (reference sequence). The ends were cut back, 1 base at V and 7 bases at J, with 11 bases in the middle. The CDR3 has 13 residues.

The chain uses TRBV5-5 and TRBJ2-7; D might be TRBD1 or TRBD2, each matching 5 bases. V was cut by 4 bases and J by 7 bases, with 18 bases left in between. The V gene's germline CDR1 is SGHKS and CDR2 YYEKEE (reference sequence). The CDR3 runs to 14 residues. CDR3 protein: CASSPSRVSGEQYF. The CDR3 DNA reads as TGTGCCAGCAGCCCCTCCAGGGTTTCGGGGGAGCAGTACTTC.

The chain combines TRBV15 with TRBJ2-7; 8 positions agree with TRBD1. Germline V gene lookup returns CDR1 LNHNV and CDR2 YYDKDF (reference sequence). The CDR3 is made up of 16 amino acids. The V gene end was trimmed by 3 bases and the J gene end by 1 base; junction bases not matched to a gene: 8. The CDR3 sequence: CATSRVTGDRSYEQYF. The CDR3 DNA follows: TGTGCCACCAGCAGGGTGACAGGGGATAGATCCTACGAGCAGTACTTC.

In this sample, this clonotype turned up a few times. The rearrangement links TRBV18 to TRBJ2-5; a possible D gene is TRBD1 (6 bases). Trimming removed 0 bases at V and 2 bases at J, with 7 bases between. Germline V gene data show CDR1 as KGHSH and CDR2 as LQKENI. The CDR3 runs 14 residues. The CDR3 here is CASSPPQGQETQYF. The CDR3 DNA is TGTGCCAGCTCACCACCCCAGGGGCAAGAGACCCAGTACTTC.

The rearrangement uses TRBV2 and TRBJ2-7; weak D call: TRBD2 (5 bases). The V end was cut by 3 bases, the J end by 2 bases, with 14 bases between. The CDR3 runs to 15 residues. Germline V gene sequence: CDR1 SNHLY, CDR2 FYNNEI. The CDR3 sequence: CASSDNEGSTYEQYF. The CDR3 DNA sequence: TGTGCCAGCAGTGACAATGAGGGCTCTACCTACGAGCAGTACTTC. The whole variable domain, remainder taken from reference TRBV2 and TRBJ2-7, is EPEVTQTPSHQVTQMGQEVILRCVPISNHLYFYWYRQILGQKVEFLVSFYNNEISEKSEIFDDQFSVERPDGSNFTLKIRSTKLEDSAMYFCASSDNEGSTYEQYFGPGTRLTVT.

Of note for this clonotype: An end of the junction does not agree with germline; a read error may underlie this. The rearrangement links TRBV9 to TRBJ1-6; TRBD1 is a possible D gene (5 bases). CDR1 and CDR2 (germline): SGDLS, YYNGEE. There are 16 residues in the CDR3. CDR3: CASSIRASSYNSPLHF. CDR3 DNA: TGTGCCAGCAGCATCAGGGCTAGCTCCTATAATTCACCCCTCCACTTC.

Written as DNA, the CDR3 is TGTGCCAGCAGCTTAGGCGGGGGCGGGGAAAAACTGTTTTTT. As protein: CASSLGGGGEKLFF. The J gene is TRBJ1-4, the V gene TRBV7-2; perhaps TRBD1 as D (6 bases). V lost 1 base and J 8 bases, leaving 11 bases between the germline ends. The CDR3 is 14 residues long. Germline V CDR1 and CDR2: SGHTA, FQGNSA.

A few counts support this clonotype. This chain uses TRBV14 with TRBJ2-1; D unresolved. The CDR3 has 12 amino acids. Germline loops: CDR1 SGHDN, CDR2 FVKESK. Trimming stripped 4 bases from V and 6 bases from J, with 7 bases between. CDR3 sequence: CASSPRRNEQFF. For the CDR3, the DNA is TGTGCCAGCAGCCCCCGTCGCAATGAGCAGTTCTTC.

This clonotype was observed a handful of times. V usage is TRBV2 and J usage is TRBJ2-3; D is tentatively TRBD1 or TRBD2 (6 bases each). CDR1 is SNHLY, CDR2 FYNNEI, per germline. The CDR3 runs 16 residues. V lost 7 bases, J lost 3 bases, and 20 bases lay in between. The CDR3, as DNA: TGTGCCAGCATTGACCTTCGGGGGCGGAGTACAGATACGCAGTATTTT. Protein: CASIDLRGRSTDTQYF. The variable domain in full, with the rest retrieved from reference TRBV2 and TRBJ2-3, is EPEVTQTPSHQVTQMGQEVILRCVPISNHLYFYWYRQILGQKVEFLVSFYNNEISEKSEIFDDQFSVERPDGSNFTLKIRSTKLEDSAMYFCASIDLRGRSTDTQYFGPGTRLTVL.

V usage is TRBV5-1 and J usage is TRBJ2-2, with D perhaps matching TRBD1 or TRBD2 (5 bases each). V was shortened by 2 bases and J by 0 bases, with 11 bases between the two germline ends. CDR3 length: 16 residues. Germline CDR1 and CDR2: SGHRS and YFSETQ. CDR3 bases: TGCGCCAGCAGCTTTGAGGGACGGCCGAACACCGGGGAGCTGTTTTTT. Protein sequence: CASSFEGRPNTGELFF.

This clonotype turned up a few times. The chain has TRBV29-1 and TRBJ1-3; no definite D call. V lost 5 bases, J lost 3 bases, and 8 bases lay in between. Germline CDR1 reads SQVTM; CDR2 reads ANQGSEA. There are 12 residues in the CDR3. CDR3 sequence (DNA): TGCAGCGTTAGGGAGGTTGGAAACACCATATATTTT. It is translated as CSVREVGNTIYF.